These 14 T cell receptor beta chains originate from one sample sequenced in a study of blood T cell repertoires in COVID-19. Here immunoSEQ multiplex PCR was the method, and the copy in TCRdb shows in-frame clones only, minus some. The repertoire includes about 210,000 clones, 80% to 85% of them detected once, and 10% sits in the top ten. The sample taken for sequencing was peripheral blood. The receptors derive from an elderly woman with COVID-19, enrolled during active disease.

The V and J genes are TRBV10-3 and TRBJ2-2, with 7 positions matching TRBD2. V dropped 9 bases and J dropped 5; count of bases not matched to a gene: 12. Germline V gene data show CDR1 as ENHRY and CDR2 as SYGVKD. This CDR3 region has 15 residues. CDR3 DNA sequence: TGTGCCATAACAAGAATAAGCGGGGTGACCGGGGAGCTGTTTTTT. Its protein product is CAITRISGVTGELFF.

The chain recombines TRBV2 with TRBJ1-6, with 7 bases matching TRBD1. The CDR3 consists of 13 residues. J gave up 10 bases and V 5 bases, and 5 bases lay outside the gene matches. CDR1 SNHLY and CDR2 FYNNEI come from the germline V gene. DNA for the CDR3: TGTGCCAGCAGTTTGCAGGGGGGATCACCCCTCCACTTT. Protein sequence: CASSLQGGSPLHF.

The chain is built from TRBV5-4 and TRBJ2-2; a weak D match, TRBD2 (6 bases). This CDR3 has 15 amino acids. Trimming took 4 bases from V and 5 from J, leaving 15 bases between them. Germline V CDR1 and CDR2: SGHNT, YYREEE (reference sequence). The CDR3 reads CASSPSGTATGELFF. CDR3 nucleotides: TGTGCCAGCAGCCCCTCCGGGACTGCTACCGGGGAGCTGTTTTTT.

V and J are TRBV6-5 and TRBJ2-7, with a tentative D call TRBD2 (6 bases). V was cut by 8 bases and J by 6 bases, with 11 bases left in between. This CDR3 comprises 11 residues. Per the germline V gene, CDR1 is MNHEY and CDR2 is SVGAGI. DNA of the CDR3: TGTGCCAGCTCGGAGGGTCGCGAGCAGTACTTC. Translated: CASSEGREQYF.

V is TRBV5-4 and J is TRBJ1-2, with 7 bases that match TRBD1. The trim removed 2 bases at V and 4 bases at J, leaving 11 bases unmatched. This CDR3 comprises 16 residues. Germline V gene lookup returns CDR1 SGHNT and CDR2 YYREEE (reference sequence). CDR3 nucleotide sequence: TGTGCCAGCAGCTTTGGGACAGCAGATGCCCTCTATGGCTACACCTTC. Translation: CASSFGTADALYGYTF. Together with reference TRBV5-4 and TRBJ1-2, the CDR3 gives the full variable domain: ETGVTQSPTHLIKTRGQQVTLRCSSQSGHNTVSWYQQALGQGPQFIFQYYREEENGRGNFPPRFSGLQFPNYSSELNVNALELDDSALYLCASSFGTADALYGYTFGSGTRLTVV.

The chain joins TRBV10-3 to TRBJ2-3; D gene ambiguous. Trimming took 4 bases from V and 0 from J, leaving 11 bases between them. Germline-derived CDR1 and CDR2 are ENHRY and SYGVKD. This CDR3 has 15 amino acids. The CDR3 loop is CAISGSLTSTDTQYF. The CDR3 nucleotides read TGTGCCATCAGTGGAAGTTTAACTAGCACAGATACGCAGTATTTT.

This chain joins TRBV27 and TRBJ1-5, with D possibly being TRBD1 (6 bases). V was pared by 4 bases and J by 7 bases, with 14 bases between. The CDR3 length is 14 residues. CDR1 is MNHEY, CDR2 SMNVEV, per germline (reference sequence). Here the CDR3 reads CASSSRDKNQPQHF. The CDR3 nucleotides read TGTGCCAGCAGTTCCCGGGACAAAAACCAGCCCCAGCATTTT.

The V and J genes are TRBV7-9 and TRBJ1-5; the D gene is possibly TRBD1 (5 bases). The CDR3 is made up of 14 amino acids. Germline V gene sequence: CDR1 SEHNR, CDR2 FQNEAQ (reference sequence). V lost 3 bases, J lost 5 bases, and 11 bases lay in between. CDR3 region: CASSFSGIDQPQHF. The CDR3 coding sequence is TGTGCCAGCAGCTTTTCAGGGATAGATCAGCCCCAGCATTTT.

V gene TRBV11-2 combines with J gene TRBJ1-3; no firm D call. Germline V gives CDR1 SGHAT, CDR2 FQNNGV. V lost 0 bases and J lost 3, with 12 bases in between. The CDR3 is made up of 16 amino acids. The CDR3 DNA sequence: TGTGCCAGCAGCTTAGAGAACCCCTCGGTTGGAAACACCATATATTTT. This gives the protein CASSLENPSVGNTIYF.

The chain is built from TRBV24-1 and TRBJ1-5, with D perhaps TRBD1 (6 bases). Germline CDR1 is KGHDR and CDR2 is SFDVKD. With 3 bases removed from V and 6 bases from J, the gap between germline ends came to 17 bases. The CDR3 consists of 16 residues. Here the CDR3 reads CATSDGRQAPAQPQHF. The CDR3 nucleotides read TGTGCCACCAGTGATGGCCGACAGGCGCCGGCTCAGCCCCAGCATTTT.

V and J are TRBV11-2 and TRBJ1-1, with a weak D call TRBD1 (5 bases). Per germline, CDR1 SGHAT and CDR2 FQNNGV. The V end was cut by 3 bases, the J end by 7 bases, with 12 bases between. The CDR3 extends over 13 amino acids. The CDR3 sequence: CASSFSGKGEAFF. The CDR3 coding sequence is TGTGCCAGCAGCTTCTCAGGGAAGGGTGAAGCTTTCTTT.

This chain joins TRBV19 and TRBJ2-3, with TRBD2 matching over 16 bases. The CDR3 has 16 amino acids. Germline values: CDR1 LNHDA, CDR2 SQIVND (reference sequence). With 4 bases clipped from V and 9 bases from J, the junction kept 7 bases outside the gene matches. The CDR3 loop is CASSTTGTSGGETQYF. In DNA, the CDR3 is TGTGCCAGTAGTACCACCGGGACTAGCGGGGGGGAGACGCAGTATTTT.

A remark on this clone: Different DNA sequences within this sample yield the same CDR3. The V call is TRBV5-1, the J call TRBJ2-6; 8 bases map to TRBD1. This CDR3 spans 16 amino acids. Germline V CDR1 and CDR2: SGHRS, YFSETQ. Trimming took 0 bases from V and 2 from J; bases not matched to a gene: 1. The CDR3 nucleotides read TGCGCCAGCAGCTTGGCAGGGGGCGCTGGGGCCAACGTCCTGACTTTC. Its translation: CASSLAGGAGANVLTF.

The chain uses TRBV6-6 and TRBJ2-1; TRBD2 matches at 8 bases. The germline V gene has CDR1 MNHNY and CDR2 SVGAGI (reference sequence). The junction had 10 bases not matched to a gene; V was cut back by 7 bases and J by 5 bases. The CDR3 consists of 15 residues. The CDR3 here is CASTLTGGGNNEQFF. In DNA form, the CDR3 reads TGTGCCAGCACCCTTACTGGCGGGGGGAACAATGAGCAGTTCTTC.